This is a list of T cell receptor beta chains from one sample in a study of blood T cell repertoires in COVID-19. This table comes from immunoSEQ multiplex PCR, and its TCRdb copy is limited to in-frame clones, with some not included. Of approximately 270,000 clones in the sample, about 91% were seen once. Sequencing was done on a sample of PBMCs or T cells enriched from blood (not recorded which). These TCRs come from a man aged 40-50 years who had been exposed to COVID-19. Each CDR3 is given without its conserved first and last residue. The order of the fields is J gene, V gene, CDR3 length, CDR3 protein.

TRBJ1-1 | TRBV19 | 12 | ASSILDRVGEAF
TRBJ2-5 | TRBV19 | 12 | ASSIEVSQETQY
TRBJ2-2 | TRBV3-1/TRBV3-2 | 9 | ASSRAGELF
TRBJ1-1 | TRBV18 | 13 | ASSPAGRPFAEAF
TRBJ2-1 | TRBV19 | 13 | ASSIVGSSHNEQF
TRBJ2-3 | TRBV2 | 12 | ASRTSDPTDTQY
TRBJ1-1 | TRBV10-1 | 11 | ASSGGQETEAF
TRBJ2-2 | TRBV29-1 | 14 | SVEAGTSRNTGELF
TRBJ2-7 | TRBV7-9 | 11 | ASSTGQGYEQY
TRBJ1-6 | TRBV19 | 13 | ASSITSGGNSPLH
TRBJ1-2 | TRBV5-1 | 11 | ASSPGTGDGYT
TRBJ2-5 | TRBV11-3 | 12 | ASSLDVVRETQY
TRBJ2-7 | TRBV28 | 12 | ASSFGQRHYEQY
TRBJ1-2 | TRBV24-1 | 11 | ATKRQGTYGYT
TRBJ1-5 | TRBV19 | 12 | ASTPTGPYQPQH
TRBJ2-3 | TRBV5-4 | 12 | ASSGGQFTDTQY
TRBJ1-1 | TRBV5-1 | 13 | ASSFGNRGKTEAF
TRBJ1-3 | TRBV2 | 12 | ASSYRGSGNTIY
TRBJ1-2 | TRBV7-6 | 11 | ASSVTGIYGYT
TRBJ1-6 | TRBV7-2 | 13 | ASSLDRAIHSPLH
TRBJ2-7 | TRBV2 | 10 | ASSGQGYEQY
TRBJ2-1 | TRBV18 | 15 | ASSPQKTSGRGNEQF
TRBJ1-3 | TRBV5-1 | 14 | ASSLGTASSGNTIY
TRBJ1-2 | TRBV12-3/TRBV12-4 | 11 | ASSRDSNYGYT
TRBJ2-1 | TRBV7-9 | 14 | ASSSTSGGSYNEQF
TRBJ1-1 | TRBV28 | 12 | ASSLGTPNTEAF
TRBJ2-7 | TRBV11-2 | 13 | ASNPGTGYSYEQY
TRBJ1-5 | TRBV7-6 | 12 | ASSRGQPLGPQH
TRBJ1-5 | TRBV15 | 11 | ATSRAWQQPQH
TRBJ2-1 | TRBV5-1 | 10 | ASSQLASEQF
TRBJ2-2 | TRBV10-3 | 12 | AISPEVNTGELF
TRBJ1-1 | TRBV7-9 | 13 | ASSFNDRGATEAF
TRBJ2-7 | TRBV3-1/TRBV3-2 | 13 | ASSRASGRAYEQY
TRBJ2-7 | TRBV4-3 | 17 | ASSKGQSTTSGTPYEQY
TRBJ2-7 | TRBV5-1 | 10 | ASSLSSYEQY
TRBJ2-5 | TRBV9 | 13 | ASSSFDRWGETQY
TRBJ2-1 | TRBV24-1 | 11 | ATSTSSYNEQF